This TCR beta chain is from a study of technical replicates of blood from several donors. The repertoire was sequenced with immunoSEQ multiplex PCR; TCRdb's copy has only in-frame clones and lacks some. This table holds over 50,000 clones, around 85% found once. The receptor comes from a human donor in good health. Some clones in this sample may be carry-over from other donors' samples. The sample comprised PBMCs.

CDR3 protein: CASSVDGQGATEQYF. CDR3 sequence (DNA): TGTGCCAGCAGCGTCGATGGCCAGGGGGCGACCGAGCAGTACTTC. The rearrangement links TRBV9 to TRBJ2-7, with 8 bases aligning to TRBD1. Germline lookup yields CDR1 SGDLS and CDR2 YYNGEE. This CDR3 is 15 amino acids long. J lost 6 bases, V lost 2 bases, and 10 bases had no gene match.